The clone carrying this TCR beta chain was picked up many times. Its target is not known. The sequenced template was RNA, covering the TCR beta CDR3 region. HTBI primers were used in a first-round RT-PCR, which preceded a second-round multiplex PCR. MiXCR was run by TCRdb on the multiplex PCR reads, yielding one entry per CDR3 protein. The table shows hundreds of thousands of distinct CDR3 sequences, with over 13% occurring only once. Ophthalmopathy donors were characterized by moderate-to-severe activity, CAS of at least 3, NOSPECS of at least 4, and duration under 3 months. This entry belongs to a study of Graves' ophthalmopathy and Graves' hyperthyroidism. Findings of the study overall: Detection in blood was also observed for most expanded thyroid clonotypes above 0.001 frequency.

CDR3 length equals 13 residues. Germline CDR1 and CDR2: MNHEY and SVGAGI. J lost 2 bases, V lost 10 bases, and 8 bases had no gene match. This clonotype originated in a woman in her thirties with Graves' ophthalmopathy. The sample taken for sequencing was blood. The rearrangement uses TRBV6-5 and TRBJ2-7, with 7 nucleotides matching TRBD2. Here the CDR3 reads CATKAGIAYEQYF. The CDR3 region has the DNA TGTGCCACCAAAGCGGGAATTGCCTACGAGCAGTACTTC.